This T cell receptor (beta chain) stems from a study of Graves' ophthalmopathy and Graves' hyperthyroidism. Overall study: No treatment had been given when peripheral blood was collected at initial diagnosis.

Amplification from RNA transcripts yielded the TCR beta CDR3 regions. HTBI primers primed a first-round RT-PCR, and a second-round multiplex PCR followed. TCRdb ran MiXCR on the multiplex PCR reads and lists one entry per CDR3 protein. Of 400,000 to 500,000 distinct CDR3 sequences in the sample, around 20% were seen once. Ophthalmopathy not arising within 18 months of follow-up defined hyperthyroidism as stable. This clonotype was counted many times. The sample consisted of peripheral blood. The receptor comes from a woman aged 18-29 years with stable Graves' hyperthyroidism.

The CDR3 loop is CATGLYGYTF. CDR3 nucleotide sequence: TGTGCCACCGGACTCTATGGCTACACCTTC. The chain couples TRBV19 to TRBJ1-2, with D unresolved. The V end was cut by 10 bases, the J end by 4 bases, with 7 bases between. CDR1 is LNHDA and CDR2 is SQIVND in the germline V gene (reference sequence). This CDR3 is built from 10 residues.